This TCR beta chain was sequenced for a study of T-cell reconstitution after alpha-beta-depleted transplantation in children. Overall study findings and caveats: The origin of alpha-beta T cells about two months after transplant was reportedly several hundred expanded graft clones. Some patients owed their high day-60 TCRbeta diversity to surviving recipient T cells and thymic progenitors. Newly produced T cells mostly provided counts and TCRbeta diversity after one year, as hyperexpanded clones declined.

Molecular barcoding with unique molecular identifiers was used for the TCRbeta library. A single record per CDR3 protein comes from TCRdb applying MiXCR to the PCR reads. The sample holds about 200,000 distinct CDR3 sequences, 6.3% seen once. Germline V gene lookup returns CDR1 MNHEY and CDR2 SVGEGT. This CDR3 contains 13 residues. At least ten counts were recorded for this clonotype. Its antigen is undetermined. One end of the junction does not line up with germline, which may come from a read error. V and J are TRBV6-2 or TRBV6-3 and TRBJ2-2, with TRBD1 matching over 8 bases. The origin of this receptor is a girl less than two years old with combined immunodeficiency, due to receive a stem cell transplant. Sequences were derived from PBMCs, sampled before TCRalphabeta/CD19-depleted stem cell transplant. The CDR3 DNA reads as TGCGCAATGGGACAGGCGAACACCGGGGAGCTGTTTTTT. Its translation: CAMGQANTGELFF.